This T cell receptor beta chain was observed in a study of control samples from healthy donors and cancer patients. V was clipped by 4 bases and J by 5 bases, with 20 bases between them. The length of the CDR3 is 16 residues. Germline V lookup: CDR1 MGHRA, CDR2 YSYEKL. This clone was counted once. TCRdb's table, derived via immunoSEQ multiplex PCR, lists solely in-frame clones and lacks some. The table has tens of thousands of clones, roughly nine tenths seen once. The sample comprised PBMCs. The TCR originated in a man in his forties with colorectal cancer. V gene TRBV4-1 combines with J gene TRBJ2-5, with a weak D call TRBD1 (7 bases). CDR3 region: CASSPEERAQGETQYF. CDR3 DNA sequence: TGCGCCAGCAGCCCGGAGGAGCGGGCACAGGGGGAGACCCAGTACTTC.